This T cell receptor beta chain was obtained from a study of response to subunit inactivated influenza vaccine. General study points: Seasonal influenza vaccination, on each occasion, was suggested by the authors to recruit few new T cells.

One entry per CDR3 protein results from TCRdb running MiXCR on the RT-PCR reads. The table records under 850,000 distinct CDR3 sequences, less than 20% of them present only once. This clonotype was recorded a few times. Its cognate antigen is unknown. The germline gene is not matched at one end of the junction; a read error may be the cause. The sample in question was PBMCs from blood, obtained about 5 days after vaccination. The receptor was isolated from a man aged 45-65 years who received an inactivated influenza vaccine.

The CDR3 reads CASSRETGPLNNGELFF. For the CDR3, the DNA is TGCGCCAGCAGTCGCGAAACAGGGCCCCTTAACAACGGGGAGCTGTTTTTT. This chain links TRBV5-1 with TRBJ2-2, with D perhaps TRBD1 (6 bases). This CDR3 is built from 17 residues. The V gene's germline CDR1 is SGHRS and CDR2 YFSETQ.